This T cell receptor (beta chain) is drawn from a study of T cell changes during pregnancy in multiple sclerosis. CDR1 is MNHEY, CDR2 SMNVEV, per germline (reference sequence). The CDR3 totals 15 residues. V was clipped by 3 bases and J by 9 bases; unmatched bases: 10. Libraries were prepared by immunoSEQ multiplex PCR; TCRdb keeps only in-frame clonotypes and omits some of them. The data show approximately 70,000 clones, just over 90% seen once. The clonotype was recovered from a female donor in good health, enrolled as a control in a pregnancy study. The chain joins TRBV27 to TRBJ2-1, with TRBD2 identical over 8 bases. The specimen comprised peripheral blood, sampled in the second trimester of pregnancy. CDR3 region: CASSFGLAGRGEQFF. CDR3 bases: TGTGCCAGCAGTTTCGGGCTAGCGGGCAGGGGTGAGCAGTTCTTC.